This entry features one TCR beta chain sequence. The antigen remains unidentified. RNA was extracted with the RNeasy kit, and a quantity of roughly 0.45 to 1 ug was reverse transcribed using random hexamers. TCRdb re-called the immunoSEQ multiplex PCR reads with MiXCR, one entry per CDR3 protein. The data show about 50,000 distinct CDR3 sequences, roughly 93% seen once. Relapsing-remitting disease, either stable or active, was present in the treatment-naive patients who were the multiple sclerosis controls. This specimen belongs to a study of CD8 T cells in Susac syndrome. The study, taken as a whole, reports: Only a relatively small number of individuals were included in the TCR sequencing and HLA analysis.

The V gene's germline CDR1 is SGDLS and CDR2 YYNGEE. The V gene end was trimmed by 1 base and the J gene end by 0 bases; junction bases not matched to a gene: 1. This CDR3 contains 15 residues. The sequence came from a human donor with multiple sclerosis. Sequencing used CD8+ T cells from PBMCs. The chain links TRBV9 to TRBJ2-3; 8 bases fit TRBD2. DNA for the CDR3: TGTGCCAGCAGCGTACCGGGGGGGAGCACAGATACGCAGTATTTT. The encoded protein is CASSVPGGSTDTQYF.